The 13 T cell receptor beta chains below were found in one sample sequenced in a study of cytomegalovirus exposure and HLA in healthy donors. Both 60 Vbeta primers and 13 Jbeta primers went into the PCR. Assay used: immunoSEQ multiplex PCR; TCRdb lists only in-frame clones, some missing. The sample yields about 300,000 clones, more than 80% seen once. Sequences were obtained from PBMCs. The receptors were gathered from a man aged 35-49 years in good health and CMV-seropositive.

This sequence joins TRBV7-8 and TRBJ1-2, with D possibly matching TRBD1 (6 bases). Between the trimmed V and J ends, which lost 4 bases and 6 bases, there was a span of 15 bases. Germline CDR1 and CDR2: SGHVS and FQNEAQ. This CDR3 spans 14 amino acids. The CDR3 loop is CASSSRWPGDGYTF. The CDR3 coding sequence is TGTGCCAGCAGCTCCAGGTGGCCAGGGGATGGCTACACCTTC.

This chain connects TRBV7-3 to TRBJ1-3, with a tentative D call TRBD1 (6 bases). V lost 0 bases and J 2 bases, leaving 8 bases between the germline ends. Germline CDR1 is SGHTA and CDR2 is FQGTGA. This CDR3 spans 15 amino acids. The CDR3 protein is CASSLTSGAGNTIYF. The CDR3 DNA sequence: TGTGCCAGCAGCTTAACATCAGGGGCTGGAAACACCATATATTTT.

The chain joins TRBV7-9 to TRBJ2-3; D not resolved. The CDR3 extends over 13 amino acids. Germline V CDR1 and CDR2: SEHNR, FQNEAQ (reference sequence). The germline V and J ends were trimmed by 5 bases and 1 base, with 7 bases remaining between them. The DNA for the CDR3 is TGTGCCAGCAGCCCATCGGGCACAGATACGCAGTATTTT. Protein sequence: CASSPSGTDTQYF.

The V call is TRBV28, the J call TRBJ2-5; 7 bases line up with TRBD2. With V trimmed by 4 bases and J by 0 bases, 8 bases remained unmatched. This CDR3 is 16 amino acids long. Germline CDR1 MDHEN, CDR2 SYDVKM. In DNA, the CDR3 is TGTGCCAGCAGTTCGAGCGGGGATGGGTACCAAGAGACCCAGTACTTC. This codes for CASSSSGDGYQETQYF. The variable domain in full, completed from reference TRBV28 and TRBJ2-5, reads DVKVTQSSRYLVKRTGEKVFLECVQDMDHENMFWYRQDPGLGLRLIYFSYDVKMKEKGDIPEGYSVSREKKERFSLILESASTNQTSMYLCASSSSGDGYQETQYFGPGTRLLVL.

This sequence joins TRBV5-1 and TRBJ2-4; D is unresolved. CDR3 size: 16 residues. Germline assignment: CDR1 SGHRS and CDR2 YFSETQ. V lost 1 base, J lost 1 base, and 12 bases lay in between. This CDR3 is CASSLTDTSAKNIQYF. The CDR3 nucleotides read TGCGCCAGCAGCTTGACAGACACCAGCGCCAAAAACATTCAGTACTTC.

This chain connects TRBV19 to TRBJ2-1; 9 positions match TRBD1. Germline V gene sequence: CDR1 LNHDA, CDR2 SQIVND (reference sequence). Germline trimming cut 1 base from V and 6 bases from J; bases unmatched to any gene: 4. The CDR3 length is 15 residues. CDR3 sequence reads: CASSIAGTGINEQFF. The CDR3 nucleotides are TGTGCCAGTAGTATAGCCGGGACAGGGATCAATGAGCAGTTCTTC. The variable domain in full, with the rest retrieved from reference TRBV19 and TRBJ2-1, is DGGITQSPKYLFRKEGQNVTLSCEQNLNHDAMYWYRQDPGQGLRLIYYSQIVNDFQKGDIAEGYSVSREKKESFPLTVTSAQKNPTAFYLCASSIAGTGINEQFFGPGTRLTVL.

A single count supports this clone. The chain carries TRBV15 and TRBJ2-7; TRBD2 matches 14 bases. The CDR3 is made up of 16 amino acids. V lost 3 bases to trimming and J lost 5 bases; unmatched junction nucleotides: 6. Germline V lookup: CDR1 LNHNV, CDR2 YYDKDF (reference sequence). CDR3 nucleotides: TGTGCCACCAGCAGGGGGACTAGCGGGAGTGTCCACGAGCAGTACTTC. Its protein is CATSRGTSGSVHEQYF.

CDR3 residues: CASSARQLAGELFF. CDR3 bases: TGTGCCAGCAGTGCCCGACAGTTAGCCGGGGAGCTGTTTTTT. The rearrangement joins TRBV2 to TRBJ2-2; D perhaps matches TRBD1 (5 bases). The germline V gene encodes CDR1 SNHLY and CDR2 FYNNEI. The V end lost 4 bases, the J end lost 6 bases, and 12 bases lay between the germline ends. The CDR3 sequence is 14 residues long. The entire variable domain, with the rest obtained from reference TRBV2 and TRBJ2-2, is as follows: EPEVTQTPSHQVTQMGQEVILRCVPISNHLYFYWYRQILGQKVEFLVSFYNNEISEKSEIFDDQFSVERPDGSNFTLKIRSTKLEDSAMYFCASSARQLAGELFFGEGSRLTVL.

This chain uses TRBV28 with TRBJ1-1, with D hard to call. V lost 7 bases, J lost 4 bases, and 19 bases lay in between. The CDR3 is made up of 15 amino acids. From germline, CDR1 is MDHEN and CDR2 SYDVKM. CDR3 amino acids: CASTIPDRGATEAFF. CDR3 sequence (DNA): TGTGCCAGCACCATTCCTGACCGGGGTGCCACTGAAGCTTTCTTT.

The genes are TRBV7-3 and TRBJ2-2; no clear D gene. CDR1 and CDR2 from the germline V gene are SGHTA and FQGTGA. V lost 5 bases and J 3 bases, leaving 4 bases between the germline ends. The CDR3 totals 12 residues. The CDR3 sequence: CASSPYTGELFF. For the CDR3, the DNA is TGTGCCAGCAGCCCCTACACCGGGGAGCTGTTTTTT.

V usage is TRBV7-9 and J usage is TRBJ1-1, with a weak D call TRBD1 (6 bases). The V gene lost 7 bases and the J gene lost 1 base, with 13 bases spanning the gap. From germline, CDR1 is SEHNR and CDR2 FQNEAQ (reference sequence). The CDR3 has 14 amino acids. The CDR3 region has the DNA TGTGCCAGCATCCCACAGGGAAAGAACACTGAAGCTTTCTTT. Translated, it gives CASIPQGKNTEAFF.

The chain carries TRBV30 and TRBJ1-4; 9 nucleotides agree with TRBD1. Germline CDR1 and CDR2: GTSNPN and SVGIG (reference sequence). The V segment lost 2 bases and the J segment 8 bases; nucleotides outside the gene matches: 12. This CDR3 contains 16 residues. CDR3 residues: CAWSQLRGQGREKLFF. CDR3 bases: TGTGCCTGGAGTCAATTGAGGGGACAGGGTCGGGAAAAACTGTTTTTT.

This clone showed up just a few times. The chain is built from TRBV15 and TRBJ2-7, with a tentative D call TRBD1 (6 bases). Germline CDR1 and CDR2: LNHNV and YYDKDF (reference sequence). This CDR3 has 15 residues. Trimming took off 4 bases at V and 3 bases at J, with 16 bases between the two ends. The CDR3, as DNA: TGTGCCACCAGCAAAGTGGGGGCTGGTAACTACGAGCAGTACTTC. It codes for CATSKVGAGNYEQYF.